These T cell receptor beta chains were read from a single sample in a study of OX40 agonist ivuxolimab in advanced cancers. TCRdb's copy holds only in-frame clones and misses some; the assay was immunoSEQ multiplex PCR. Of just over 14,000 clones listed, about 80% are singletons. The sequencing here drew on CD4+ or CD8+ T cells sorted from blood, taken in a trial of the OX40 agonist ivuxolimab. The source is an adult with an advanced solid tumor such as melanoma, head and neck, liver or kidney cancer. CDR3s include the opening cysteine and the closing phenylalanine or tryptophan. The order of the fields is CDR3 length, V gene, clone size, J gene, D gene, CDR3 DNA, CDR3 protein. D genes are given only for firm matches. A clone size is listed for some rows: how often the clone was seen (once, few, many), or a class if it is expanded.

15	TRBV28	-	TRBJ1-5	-	TGTGCCAGCAGTTTAAAAACGGCAGGTCGTCAGCCCCAGCATTTT	CASSLKTAGRQPQHF
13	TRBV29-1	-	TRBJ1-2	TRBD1	TGCAGCGTGGAGACAGGGGGGGACTATGGCTACACCTTC	CSVETGGDYGYTF
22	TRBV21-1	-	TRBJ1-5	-	TGTGCCAGCAGCAAAGTAGAGACTACCGGGACAGCTAAGGGGTATAGCAATCAGCCCCAGCATTTT	CASSKVETTGTAKGYSNQPQHF
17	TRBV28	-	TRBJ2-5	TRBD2	TGTGCCAGCAGCCCGGGACTAGCCCTAGCCTTACAAGAGACCCAGTACTTC	CASSPGLALALQETQYF
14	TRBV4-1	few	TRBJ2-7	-	TGCGCCAGCAGCCAACACGACGGCGCCTACGAGCAGTACTTC	CASSQHDGAYEQYF
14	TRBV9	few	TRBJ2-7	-	TGTGCCAGCAGCGTAGGGGGAGGGGGCTACGAGCAGTACTTC	CASSVGGGGYEQYF
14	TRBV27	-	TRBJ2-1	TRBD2	TGTGCCAGCACCGGACTAGCGGGAGGCTATGAGCAGTTCTTC	CASTGLAGGYEQFF
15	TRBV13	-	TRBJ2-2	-	TGTGCCAGCAGCTCGAACAGGATTTACACCGGGGAGCTGTTTTTT	CASSSNRIYTGELFF
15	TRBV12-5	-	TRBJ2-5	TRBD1	TGTGCTAGTGCCCTCATTACAGGGGGCCCAGAGACCCAGTACTTC	CASALITGGPETQYF
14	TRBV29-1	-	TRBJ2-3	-	TGCAGCGTTGAGGCGGCCCTAAGCACAGATACGCAGTATTTT	CSVEAALSTDTQYF
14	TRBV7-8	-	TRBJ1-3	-	TGTGCCAGCAGCCCCATCGGCTCTGGAAACACCATATATTTT	CASSPIGSGNTIYF
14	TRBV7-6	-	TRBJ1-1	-	TGTGCCAGCAGCTTAGCGGGACGGAACACTGAAGCTTTCTTT	CASSLAGRNTEAFF
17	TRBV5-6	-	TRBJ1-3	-	TGTGCCAGCAGCTGGGCCCCACAGGGTCCATCTGGAAACACCATATATTTT	CASSWAPQGPSGNTIYF
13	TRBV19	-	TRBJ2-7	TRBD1	TGTGCCAGTAGTCTGGGACAGGGCTACGAGCAGTACTTC	CASSLGQGYEQYF
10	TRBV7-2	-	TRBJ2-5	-	TGTGCCAGCAGCTTGGAGACCCAGTACTTC	CASSLETQYF
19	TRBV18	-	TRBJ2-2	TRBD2	TGTGCCAGCTCACCATCAGGACTAGCGGCCCTACGTAGGACCGGGGAGCTGTTTTTT	CASSPSGLAALRRTGELFF
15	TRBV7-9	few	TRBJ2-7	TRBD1	TGTGCCAGCAGCTTAGGAGACAGGGGTTCCTACGAGCAGTACTTC	CASSLGDRGSYEQYF
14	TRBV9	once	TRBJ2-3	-	TGTGCCAGCAGCGTAGGGGCTTCTCTCCATACGCAGTATTTT	CASSVGASLHTQYF
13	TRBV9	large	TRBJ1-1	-	TGTGCCAGCAGCAAGGAGGGGAAGACTGAAGCTTTCTTT	CASSKEGKTEAFF
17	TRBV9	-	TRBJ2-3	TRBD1	TGTGCCAGCAGCGCCTCAGGGGGGGACAGGGTAACAGATACGCAGTATTTT	CASSASGGDRVTDTQYF
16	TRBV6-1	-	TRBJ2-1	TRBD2	TGTGCCAGCAGTGGGGGACGTAGCGGGAGGGACAATGAGCAGTTCTTC	CASSGGRSGRDNEQFF
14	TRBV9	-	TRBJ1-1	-	TGTGCCAGCAGCGACGGGACGGTTAACACTGAAGCTTTCTTT	CASSDGTVNTEAFF
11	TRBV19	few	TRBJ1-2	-	TGTGCCAGTAGTAACTGGGGTGGCTACACCTTC	CASSNWGGYTF
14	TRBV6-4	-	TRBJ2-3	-	TGTGCCAGCAGTGACGGGACTAGCACAGATACGCAGTATTTT	CASSDGTSTDTQYF
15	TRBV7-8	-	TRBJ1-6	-	TGTGCCAGCAGCTTAGGGGAGGGTAGTCGGTCACCCCTCCACTTT	CASSLGEGSRSPLHF
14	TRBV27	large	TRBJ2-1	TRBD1	TGTGCCAGCAGTCCCGGGACAGGTTACAATGAGCAGTTCTTC	CASSPGTGYNEQFF
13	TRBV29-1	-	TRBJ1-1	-	TGCAGCGTTGAAGGGGGGGAAAACACTGAAGCTTTCTTT	CSVEGGENTEAFF
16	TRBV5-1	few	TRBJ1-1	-	TGCGCCAGCAGCTTATTATGGACCCCAAGCTGGACTGAAGCTTTCTTT	CASSLLWTPSWTEAFF
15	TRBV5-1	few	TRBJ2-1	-	TGCGCCAGCAGCTTGACAGACAAGAACTACAATGAGCAGTTCTTC	CASSLTDKNYNEQFF
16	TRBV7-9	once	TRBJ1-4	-	TGTGCCAGCAGCTTAAATCTCGGGAGGAGTAATGAAAAACTGTTTTTT	CASSLNLGRSNEKLFF
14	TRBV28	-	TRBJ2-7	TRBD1	TGTGCCAGCAGTTTAGGACAGGGGGTAAAAGAGCAGTACTTC	CASSLGQGVKEQYF
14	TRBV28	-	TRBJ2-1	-	TGTGCCAGCAGTTTAGTCCCCATTAACAATGAGCAGTTCTTC	CASSLVPINNEQFF
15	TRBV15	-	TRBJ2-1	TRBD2	TGTGCCACCAGCATAACAGTAGCGGGGTACAATGAGCAGTTCTTC	CATSITVAGYNEQFF
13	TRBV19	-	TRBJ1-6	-	TGTGCCAGTAGTCAAGGGACGTCTTCACCCCTCCACTTT	CASSQGTSSPLHF
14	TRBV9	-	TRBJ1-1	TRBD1	TGTGCCAGCAGCCTGGGACAGACGAACACTGAAGCTTTCTTT	CASSLGQTNTEAFF
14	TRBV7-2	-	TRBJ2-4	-	TGTGCCAGCAGCTTAGTCCCAGGGGTAAACATTCAGTACTTC	CASSLVPGVNIQYF
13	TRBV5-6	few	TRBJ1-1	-	TGTGCCAGCAGCCCACGACGGGACACTGAAGCTTTCTTT	CASSPRRDTEAFF
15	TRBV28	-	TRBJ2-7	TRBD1	TGTGCCAGCAGTTTATGGGGGGACAGGGCTGGCGAGCAGTACTTC	CASSLWGDRAGEQYF
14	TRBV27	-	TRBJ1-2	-	TGTGCCAGCAGACCCGGGACGCCCGGGGATGGCTACACCTTC	CASRPGTPGDGYTF
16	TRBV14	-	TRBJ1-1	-	TGTGCCAGCAGCCCCGACAGGTGGGGGACGAACACTGAAGCTTTCTTT	CASSPDRWGTNTEAFF
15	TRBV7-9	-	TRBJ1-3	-	TGTGCCAGCAGCGCCTCTGAATTCTCTGGAAACACCATATATTTT	CASSASEFSGNTIYF
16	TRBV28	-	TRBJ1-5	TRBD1	TGTGCCAGCAGTTTATCAGGGGGCTATAGCAATCAGCCCCAGCATTTT	CASSLSGGYSNQPQHF
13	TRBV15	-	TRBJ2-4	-	TGTGCCACCAAGGATCCGATAGTAAACATTCAGTACTTC	CATKDPIVNIQYF
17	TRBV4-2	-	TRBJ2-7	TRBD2	TGTGCCAGCAGCCAAGGTAGTGCGGGAGAGGCGTTGGACGAGCAGTACTTC	CASSQGSAGEALDEQYF
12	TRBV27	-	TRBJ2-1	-	TGTGCCTCAAGGGGATGGGTCAATGAGCAGTTCTTC	CASRGWVNEQFF
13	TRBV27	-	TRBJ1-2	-	TGTGCCAGCAGTCTGGGCGGGGGATATGGCTACACCTTC	CASSLGGGYGYTF
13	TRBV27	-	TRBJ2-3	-	TGTGCCAGCAGACTCTGGATCGGGGATACGCAGTATTTT	CASRLWIGDTQYF
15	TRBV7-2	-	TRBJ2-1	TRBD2	TGTGCCAGCAGCTTAGTACCTAGCGGCTACAATGAGCAGTTCTTC	CASSLVPSGYNEQFF
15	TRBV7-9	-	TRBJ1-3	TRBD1	TGTGCCAGCAGCTCTCCCCGAGGGGGCGGAAACACCATATATTTT	CASSSPRGGGNTIYF
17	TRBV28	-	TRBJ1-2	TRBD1	TGTGCCAGCAGTCGTTGGGGCCAAGACCAGGGGGCGATTGGCTACACCTTC	CASSRWGQDQGAIGYTF
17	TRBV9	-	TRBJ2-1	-	TGTGCCAGCAGCGAAAGACCATGGGCGGGCTCCTACAATGAGCAGTTCTTC	CASSERPWAGSYNEQFF
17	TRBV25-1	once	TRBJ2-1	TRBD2	TGTGCCAGCAGTGAATATATTCGGAGCGGGAGTCCTAATGAGCAGTTCTTC	CASSEYIRSGSPNEQFF
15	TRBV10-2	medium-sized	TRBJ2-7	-	TGCGCCAGCAGTGAGTCGGCGGGACCCTCCTACGAGCAGTACTTC	CASSESAGPSYEQYF
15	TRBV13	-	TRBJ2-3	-	TGTGCCAGCAGCTTTTCTACCCCCCCAGGGAATACGCAGTATTTT	CASSFSTPPGNTQYF
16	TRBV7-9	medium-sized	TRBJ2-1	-	TGTGCCAGCAGCTTAGATCGTTCGGACAGCAGAAGGACCCAGTTCTTC	CASSLDRSDSRRTQFF
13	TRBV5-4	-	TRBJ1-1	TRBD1	TGTGCCAGCAGCCAGGGGGAGAACACTGAAGCTTTCTTT	CASSQGENTEAFF
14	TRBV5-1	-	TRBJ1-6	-	TGCGCCAGCAGCTTAGGTGGACGAAATTCACCCCTCCACTTT	CASSLGGRNSPLHF
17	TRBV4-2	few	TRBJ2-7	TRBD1	TGTGCCAGCAGCCAAGAAATTCCCGGGACAGGGGGCTACGAGCAGTACTTC	CASSQEIPGTGGYEQYF
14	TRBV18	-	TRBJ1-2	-	TGTGCCAGCTCTCCTGCTGAGGGGTACGATGGCTACACCTTC	CASSPAEGYDGYTF